These T cell receptor beta chains were read from a single sample in a study of T cells in Graves' hyperthyroidism and ophthalmopathy. TCRdb called the multiplex PCR reads again in MiXCR, with one record for every CDR3 protein. This table has approximately 370,000 distinct CDR3 sequences, about 15% appearing once. The sequenced material came from blood. These receptors were collected from a woman in her thirties with Graves' hyperthyroidism. Each CDR3 is given with its conserved first and last residue. A D gene is named only where the DNA matches it firmly. Clone size, where shown, is once, few, many, or a class for clones that have expanded.

>.|TRBJ2-1|TRBV20-1|.
CSARDQSPVSYNEQFF
TGCAGTGCTAGAGATCAAAGTCCCGTCTCCTACAATGAGCAGTTCTTC
>TRBD2|TRBJ2-5|TRBV3-1|.
CASSLQPGAGETQYF
TGTGCCAGCAGCCTACAACCGGGAGCGGGGGAGACCCAGTACTTC
>.|TRBJ2-3|TRBV12-3/TRBV12-4|.
CASSLEARGTDTQYF
TGTGCCAGCAGTTTAGAGGCTAGGGGGACAGATACGCAGTATTTT
>.|TRBJ1-1|TRBV7-8|many
CASSLDRHTEAFF
TGTGCCAGCAGCCTCGACAGACACACTGAAGCTTTCTTT
>TRBD1|TRBJ2-5|TRBV20-1|many
CSAWDRLTQYF
TGCAGTGCTTGGGACAGGCTTACCCAGTACTTC
>TRBD2|TRBJ2-3|TRBV30|.
CAWGIAGGPIDTQYF
TGTGCCTGGGGAATTGCGGGAGGGCCGATAGATACGCAGTATTTT
>TRBD2|TRBJ2-1|TRBV14|few
CASSLQRSGRVTYEQFF
TGTGCCAGCAGCCTACAGCGGAGCGGGAGAGTTACCTATGAGCAGTTCTTC
>TRBD2|TRBJ2-5|TRBV10-3|few
CAISGGLAARETQYF
TGTGCCATCAGTGGGGGACTAGCGGCTCGAGAGACCCAGTACTTC
>TRBD1|TRBJ2-7|TRBV28|many
CASRRTGIDEQYF
TGTGCCAGCAGGCGGACAGGGATTGACGAGCAGTACTTC
>.|TRBJ2-7|TRBV28|many
CASRGVGQNYEQYF
TGTGCCAGCAGGGGAGTCGGACAGAACTACGAGCAGTACTTC
>TRBD1|TRBJ1-1|TRBV18|many
CASSVDRGLDGTEAFF
TGTGCCAGCTCAGTTGACAGGGGGCTAGATGGGACTGAAGCTTTCTTT
>.|TRBJ1-2|TRBV28|.
CASRTPEAQVGYGYTF
TGTGCCAGCAGGACACCGGAGGCGCAAGTTGGCTATGGCTACACCTTC
>.|TRBJ2-1|TRBV11-2|few
CASSLVVRRISYNEQFF
TGTGCCAGCAGCTTAGTAGTACGGAGGATTTCCTACAATGAGCAGTTCTTC
>TRBD1|TRBJ1-1|TRBV6-1|many
CASSRTGGNTEAFF
TGTGCCAGCAGTCGGACAGGGGGGAACACTGAAGCTTTCTTT
>TRBD2|TRBJ2-1|TRBV24-1|few
CATSDPPGGRERKSSYNEQFF
TGTGCCACCAGTGATCCGCCGGGCGGGAGGGAACGGAAGAGCTCCTACAATGAGCAGTTCTTC
>TRBD1|TRBJ2-7|TRBV4-1|.
CASSQEGDRIYEQYF
TGCGCCAGCAGCCAAGAAGGGGACAGGATATACGAGCAGTACTTC
>.|TRBJ1-4|TRBV6-5|few
CASSYSSGYNEKLFF
TGTGCCAGCAGTTACTCGTCAGGGTATAATGAAAAACTGTTTTTT
>.|TRBJ2-3|TRBV12-3/TRBV12-4|many
CASSTRSPDTQYF
TGTGCCAGCAGCACCCGTAGTCCAGATACGCAGTATTTT
>TRBD2|TRBJ2-7|TRBV2|many
CASKKGLAGLREQYF
TGTGCCAGCAAAAAGGGACTAGCGGGTTTAAGAGAGCAGTACTTC
>.|TRBJ1-5|TRBV5-1|few
CASSPDSRNQPQHF
TGCGCCAGCAGCCCGGACAGTCGCAATCAGCCCCAGCATTTT
>.|TRBJ2-1|TRBV5-1|few
CASSLLRSRESNEQFF
TGCGCCAGCAGCTTGCTTCGTAGCCGGGAGAGCAATGAGCAGTTCTTC
>TRBD1|TRBJ1-1|TRBV28|many
CASSSRAFLWGQGADTEAFF
TGTGCCAGCAGTTCAAGGGCCTTTCTCTGGGGACAGGGGGCGGATACTGAAGCTTTCTTT
>.|TRBJ2-7|TRBV20-1|many
CSARDLTITYEQYF
TGCAGTGCTAGAGACCTGACTATAACCTACGAGCAGTACTTC
>.|TRBJ2-1|TRBV28|.
CASRGQGSYEQFF
TGTGCCAGCAGAGGCCAGGGGTCCTACGAGCAGTTCTTC
>.|TRBJ1-5|TRBV3-1|few
CASSQGPVIRGNQPQHF
TGTGCCAGCAGCCAGGGTCCCGTTATACGGGGCAATCAGCCCCAGCATTTT
>.|TRBJ2-5|TRBV2|.
CASSDPVGGTQYF
TGTGCCAGCAGTGACCCCGTTGGGGGGACCCAGTACTTC
>.|TRBJ2-2|TRBV4-2|few
CASSQNAKGGTGELFF
TGTGCCAGCAGCCAAAACGCTAAGGGGGGGACCGGGGAGCTGTTTTTT
>.|TRBJ1-1|TRBV7-2|many
CASSYRDTEAFF
TGTGCCAGCAGCTACAGGGACACTGAAGCTTTCTTT
>.|TRBJ1-5|TRBV7-9|many
CASSLVGPGNQPQHF
TGTGCCAGCAGCTTAGTTGGGCCCGGCAATCAGCCCCAGCATTTT
>.|TRBJ1-2|TRBV7-8|many
CASSLRLDLLANYGYTF
TGTGCCAGCAGCTTACGATTGGACCTTTTAGCTAACTATGGCTACACCTTC
>.|TRBJ1-1|TRBV28|many
CASSGGHWNTEAFF
TGTGCCAGCAGCGGGGGACATTGGAACACTGAAGCTTTCTTT
>.|TRBJ2-2|TRBV12-3/TRBV12-4|few
CASSLGAAGELFF
TGTGCCAGCAGTTTAGGGGCCGCCGGGGAGCTGTTTTTT
>.|TRBJ1-3|TRBV24-1|few
CATSDSAGLSGNTIYF
TGTGCCACCAGTGACTCAGCCGGCCTCTCTGGAAACACCATATATTTT
>TRBD1|TRBJ2-7|TRBV20-1|few
CSASPLTGTGTYEQYF
TGCAGTGCTAGTCCCCTGACCGGGACAGGGACCTACGAGCAGTACTTC
>.|TRBJ2-1|TRBV5-1|.
CASRVGGPVREQLF
TGCGCCAGCAGGGTAGGAGGGCCGGTCCGTGAGCAGCTCTTC
>.|TRBJ2-1|TRBV28|many
CASSLLRGYNEQFF
TGTGCCAGCAGTTTATTACGAGGTTACAATGAGCAGTTCTTC
>TRBD1|TRBJ2-1|TRBV7-9|.
CASSPRGDRGLNEQFF
TGTGCCAGCAGCCCTCGGGGGGACAGGGGCCTCAATGAGCAGTTCTTC
>.|TRBJ2-2|TRBV3-1|.
CASSLHSGTTAGELFF
TGTGCCAGCAGCCTCCACTCCGGGACCACTGCCGGGGAGCTGTTTTTT
>TRBD2|TRBJ2-1|TRBV9|few
CASSLGLGNNEQFF
TGTGCCAGCAGCTTGGGACTAGGTAACAATGAGCAGTTCTTC
>.|TRBJ1-1|TRBV2|.
CASGVRREGTEAFF
TGTGCCAGCGGGGTCCGTAGGGAGGGGACTGAAGCTTTCTTT
>TRBD1|TRBJ2-4|TRBV5-8|few
CASSPDRGRDKNIQYF
TGTGCCAGCAGCCCGGACAGGGGGCGTGACAAAAACATTCAGTACTTC
>TRBD1|TRBJ2-5|TRBV11-3|many
CASSSRTGGGVETQYF
TGTGCCAGCAGCTCCAGGACAGGGGGAGGAGTAGAGACCCAGTACTTC
>TRBD1|TRBJ1-1|TRBV19|few
CASSTHRGMNTEAFF
TGTGCCAGTAGTACTCACAGGGGCATGAACACTGAAGCTTTCTTT
>.|TRBJ2-5|TRBV6-1|many
CASSVGWGRETQYF
TGTGCCAGCAGTGTAGGCTGGGGAAGAGAGACCCAGTACTTC
>.|TRBJ1-4|TRBV6-5|.
CASSYSWDGEKLFF
TGTGCCAGCAGTTACTCGTGGGACGGCGAAAAACTGTTTTTT
>TRBD2|TRBJ2-1|TRBV12-3/TRBV12-4|many
CASSLDGRDYNEQFF
TGTGCCAGCAGTTTAGACGGGAGGGACTACAATGAGCAGTTCTTC
>TRBD2|TRBJ2-7|TRBV6-1|.
CASSLKLAGGIEQYF
TGTGCCAGCAGTCTAAAACTAGCGGGAGGAATCGAGCAGTACTTC
>.|TRBJ1-2|TRBV24-1|many
CATSDLNAHGSGLYDGYTF
TGTGCCACCAGTGATCTAAACGCACACGGGTCGGGACTTTATGATGGCTACACCTTC
>TRBD1|TRBJ1-4|TRBV5-6|many
CASSLAPGTGGEKLFF
TGTGCCAGCAGCTTGGCCCCCGGGACAGGGGGTGAAAAACTGTTTTTT
>.|TRBJ2-2|TRBV2|many
CASGRGGQTTGELFF
TGTGCCAGCGGCCGGGGAGGACAGACCACCGGGGAGCTGTTTTTT
>TRBD2|TRBJ2-2|TRBV12-3/TRBV12-4|.
CASSSPSPGGGTGELFF
TGTGCCAGCAGTTCACCCTCGCCCGGGGGGGGAACCGGGGAGCTGTTTTTT
>.|TRBJ2-2|TRBV28|once
CASSPITLGELFF
TGTGCCAGCAGCCCTATCACACTCGGGGAGCTGTTTTTT
>TRBD2|TRBJ2-1|TRBV28|many
CASTTLQTSGRSRSGNEQFF
TGTGCCAGCACCACACTTCAGACTAGCGGGAGGTCTCGGTCGGGCAATGAGCAGTTCTTC
>TRBD2|TRBJ2-7|TRBV3-1|many
CASSPSGGPSYEQYF
TGTGCCAGCAGCCCATCGGGGGGGCCTTCCTACGAGCAGTACTTC
>.|TRBJ2-7|TRBV3-1|few
CASSPRADSYEQYF
TGTGCCAGCAGCCCTCGGGCAGACTCCTACGAGCAGTACTTC
>.|TRBJ2-2|TRBV5-1|many
CASRYWDEPNTGELFF
TGCGCCAGCAGGTATTGGGACGAACCGAACACCGGGGAGCTGTTTTTT
>TRBD2|TRBJ2-1|TRBV24-1|few
CATSDLSRGRGYEQFF
TGTGCCACCAGTGATTTGTCTCGCGGGAGGGGGTATGAGCAGTTCTTC
>.|TRBJ1-3|TRBV24-1|few
CATKGEPGNTIYF
TGTGCCACCAAAGGGGAGCCTGGAAACACCATATATTTT
>TRBD2|TRBJ2-5|TRBV19|.
CASSPRWSLAGTETQYF
TGTGCCAGTAGTCCCCGGTGGAGTCTAGCGGGAACAGAGACCCAGTACTTC